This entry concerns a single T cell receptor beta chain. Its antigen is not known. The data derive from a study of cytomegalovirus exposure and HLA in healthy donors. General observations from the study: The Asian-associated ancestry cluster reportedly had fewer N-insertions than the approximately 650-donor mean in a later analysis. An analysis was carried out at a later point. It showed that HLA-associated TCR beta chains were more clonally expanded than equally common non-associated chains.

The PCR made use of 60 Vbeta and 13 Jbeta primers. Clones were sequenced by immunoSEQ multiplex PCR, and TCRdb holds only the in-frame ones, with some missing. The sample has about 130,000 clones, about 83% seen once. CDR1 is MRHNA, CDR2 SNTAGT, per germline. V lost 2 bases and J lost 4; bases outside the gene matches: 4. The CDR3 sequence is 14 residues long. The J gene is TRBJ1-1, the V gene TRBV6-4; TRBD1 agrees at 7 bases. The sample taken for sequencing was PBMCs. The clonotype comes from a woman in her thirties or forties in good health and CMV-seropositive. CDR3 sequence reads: CASSDGQVGTEAFF. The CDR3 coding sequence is TGTGCCAGCAGTGACGGACAGGTGGGCACTGAAGCTTTCTTT.